This is a list of T cell receptor beta chains from one sample in a study of blood T cell repertoires in COVID-19. The protocol was immunoSEQ multiplex PCR, while the TCRdb copy is restricted to in-frame clones and leaves out a portion. The table shows 200,000 to 250,000 clones, with roughly 82% occurring only once. The specimen sequenced was peripheral blood. Receptors were obtained from a woman of 80 years or more with COVID-19, enrolled during active disease. CDR3s include the opening cysteine and the closing phenylalanine or tryptophan. D genes are given only for firm matches. Clone size is stated in some rows and not others, as once, few, many or a class when expanded.

v_call: TRBV6-5
d_call: -
clone_size: -
j_call: TRBJ1-2
cdr3_aa: CALDVLQSYGYTF
cdr3_nt: TGTGCCCTCGATGTACTCCAATCCTATGGCTACACCTTC

v_call: TRBV9
d_call: -
clone_size: -
j_call: TRBJ1-6
cdr3_aa: CASSVGQDGSSYNSPLHF
cdr3_nt: TGTGCCAGCAGCGTAGGACAGGACGGCAGCTCCTATAATTCACCCCTCCACTTT

v_call: TRBV21-1
d_call: -
clone_size: -
j_call: TRBJ2-2
cdr3_aa: CASSPRDSPSTGELFF
cdr3_nt: TGTGCCAGCAGCCCCCGGGACAGCCCCTCCACCGGGGAGCTGTTTTTT

v_call: TRBV6-6
d_call: TRBD1
clone_size: -
j_call: TRBJ2-3
cdr3_aa: CASNPGQGPGDTQYF
cdr3_nt: TGTGCCAGCAACCCAGGACAGGGTCCAGGCGATACGCAGTATTTT

v_call: TRBV19
d_call: -
clone_size: -
j_call: TRBJ1-2
cdr3_aa: CASSAFSRNPNYGYTF
cdr3_nt: TGTGCCAGTAGTGCCTTCAGCAGGAACCCTAACTATGGCTACACCTTC

v_call: TRBV6-5
d_call: TRBD1
clone_size: -
j_call: TRBJ1-5
cdr3_aa: CASRLQTGWGQPQHF
cdr3_nt: TGTGCCAGCAGGCTGCAGACAGGGTGGGGTCAGCCCCAGCATTTT

v_call: TRBV5-4
d_call: TRBD1
clone_size: -
j_call: TRBJ1-5
cdr3_aa: CASSVDRGQDGPQHF
cdr3_nt: TGTGCCAGCAGCGTCGACAGGGGTCAGGATGGGCCCCAGCATTTT

v_call: TRBV5-1
d_call: -
clone_size: -
j_call: TRBJ1-4
cdr3_aa: CASSFRATNEKLFF
cdr3_nt: TGCGCCAGCAGCTTTCGTGCAACTAATGAAAAACTGTTTTTT

v_call: TRBV7-2
d_call: TRBD1
clone_size: -
j_call: TRBJ1-4
cdr3_aa: CASSSQTGRTNEKLFF
cdr3_nt: TGTGCCAGCAGCTCGCAGACAGGGCGAACTAATGAAAAACTGTTTTTT

v_call: TRBV29-1
d_call: TRBD1
clone_size: few
j_call: TRBJ1-3
cdr3_aa: CSVAGTAIGNTIYF
cdr3_nt: TGCAGCGTTGCCGGGACAGCGATTGGAAACACCATATATTTT

v_call: TRBV5-1
d_call: -
clone_size: -
j_call: TRBJ2-5
cdr3_aa: CASRKQEQETQYF
cdr3_nt: TGCGCCAGCAGGAAACAGGAGCAAGAGACCCAGTACTTC

v_call: TRBV18
d_call: -
clone_size: once
j_call: TRBJ1-3
cdr3_aa: CASSPKASGNTIYF
cdr3_nt: TGTGCCAGCTCACCTAAAGCCTCTGGAAACACCATATATTTT

v_call: TRBV6-2/TRBV6-3
d_call: -
clone_size: -
j_call: TRBJ2-7
cdr3_aa: CASSYPGGLRGFHEQYF
cdr3_nt: TGTGCCAGCAGTTACCCGGGGGGCCTCCGGGGGTTCCACGAGCAGTACTTC

v_call: TRBV6-5
d_call: -
clone_size: -
j_call: TRBJ1-2
cdr3_aa: CASSPQGRDGYTF
cdr3_nt: TGTGCCAGCAGTCCTCAGGGGCGCGATGGCTACACCTTC

v_call: TRBV28
d_call: -
clone_size: -
j_call: TRBJ2-5
cdr3_aa: CATAGGQETQYF
cdr3_nt: TGTGCCACCGCCGGAGGGCAGGAGACCCAGTACTTC

v_call: TRBV5-1
d_call: TRBD1
clone_size: once
j_call: TRBJ2-2
cdr3_aa: CASSISAGGTGELFF
cdr3_nt: TGCGCCAGCAGTATTTCGGCAGGGGGTACCGGGGAGCTGTTTTTT

v_call: TRBV4-1
d_call: -
clone_size: -
j_call: TRBJ2-5
cdr3_aa: CASSQGGGWQETQYF
cdr3_nt: TGCGCCAGCAGCCAAGGTGGGGGGTGGCAAGAGACCCAGTACTTC

v_call: TRBV9
d_call: -
clone_size: -
j_call: TRBJ1-5
cdr3_aa: CASSVSIRDQPQHF
cdr3_nt: TGTGCCAGCAGCGTAAGTATCAGGGATCAGCCCCAGCATTTT

v_call: TRBV24-1
d_call: -
clone_size: -
j_call: TRBJ1-1
cdr3_aa: CATRGTEAFF
cdr3_nt: TGTGCCACCCGGGGTACTGAAGCTTTCTTT

v_call: TRBV6-5
d_call: TRBD1
clone_size: -
j_call: TRBJ1-2
cdr3_aa: CASTGGQGSYGYTF
cdr3_nt: TGTGCCAGCACCGGGGGACAGGGGAGTTATGGCTACACCTTC

v_call: TRBV25-1
d_call: TRBD1
clone_size: -
j_call: TRBJ1-3
cdr3_aa: CASSVGTGSGNTIYF
cdr3_nt: TGTGCCAGCAGTGTCGGGACAGGCTCTGGAAACACCATATATTTT

v_call: TRBV6-1
d_call: -
clone_size: few
j_call: TRBJ1-5
cdr3_aa: CASSEGTVKSQPQHF
cdr3_nt: TGTGCCAGCAGTGAAGGGACAGTGAAGTCTCAGCCCCAGCATTTT

v_call: TRBV4-1
d_call: -
clone_size: -
j_call: TRBJ2-1
cdr3_aa: CASRPLRGASSYNEQFF
cdr3_nt: TGCGCCAGCAGGCCATTACGGGGGGCCAGCTCCTACAATGAGCAGTTCTTC

v_call: TRBV5-1
d_call: -
clone_size: -
j_call: TRBJ1-1
cdr3_aa: CASSLYRDSTEAFF
cdr3_nt: TGCGCCAGCAGCTTGTACAGGGATTCCACTGAAGCTTTCTTT

v_call: TRBV5-1
d_call: TRBD1
clone_size: once
j_call: TRBJ1-6
cdr3_aa: CASSLLGQGTSPLHF
cdr3_nt: TGCGCCAGCAGCTTGTTGGGACAGGGTACTTCACCCCTCCACTTT

v_call: TRBV7-2
d_call: -
clone_size: -
j_call: TRBJ2-1
cdr3_aa: CASSSDYWQFF
cdr3_nt: TGTGCCAGCAGCTCGGACTATTGGCAGTTCTTC

v_call: TRBV11-2
d_call: -
clone_size: once
j_call: TRBJ2-1
cdr3_aa: CASSLAAYNEQFF
cdr3_nt: TGTGCCAGCAGCTTGGCCGCCTACAATGAGCAGTTCTTC

v_call: TRBV2
d_call: TRBD1
clone_size: -
j_call: TRBJ1-4
cdr3_aa: CASSRTGIGNEKLFF
cdr3_nt: TGTGCCAGCAGTCGGACAGGGATTGGTAATGAAAAACTGTTTTTT

v_call: TRBV10-3
d_call: TRBD1
clone_size: -
j_call: TRBJ1-4
cdr3_aa: CAIQGGDNEKLFF
cdr3_nt: TGTGCCATCCAGGGGGGCGATAATGAAAAACTGTTTTTT

v_call: TRBV7-8
d_call: -
clone_size: -
j_call: TRBJ2-2
cdr3_aa: CASSLEGQGANTGELFF
cdr3_nt: TGTGCCAGCAGCTTAGAGGGGCAGGGCGCGAACACCGGGGAGCTGTTTTTT

v_call: TRBV5-5
d_call: TRBD2
clone_size: -
j_call: TRBJ2-5
cdr3_aa: CASSLVGTSGQETQYF
cdr3_nt: TGTGCCAGCAGCTTGGTAGGGACTAGCGGGCAAGAGACCCAGTACTTC

v_call: TRBV7-3
d_call: TRBD1
clone_size: -
j_call: TRBJ1-2
cdr3_aa: CASSPTGGVYGYTF
cdr3_nt: TGTGCCAGCAGCCCCACAGGGGGCGTCTATGGCTACACCTTC

v_call: TRBV7-6
d_call: -
clone_size: -
j_call: TRBJ2-2
cdr3_aa: CASSPGVAANTGELFF
cdr3_nt: TGTGCCAGCAGCCCAGGGGTGGCGGCCAACACCGGGGAGCTGTTTTTT

v_call: TRBV7-2
d_call: TRBD1
clone_size: once
j_call: TRBJ1-4
cdr3_aa: CASSFLLQGVEKLFF
cdr3_nt: TGTGCCAGCAGCTTCCTACTACAGGGGGTTGAAAAACTGTTTTTT

v_call: TRBV5-1
d_call: -
clone_size: -
j_call: TRBJ1-1
cdr3_aa: CASSLEGPRGEAFF
cdr3_nt: TGCGCCAGCAGCCTAGAAGGGCCACGGGGTGAAGCTTTCTTT

v_call: TRBV24-1
d_call: -
clone_size: -
j_call: TRBJ1-1
cdr3_aa: CAVCSGDTEAFF
cdr3_nt: TGTGCCGTCTGCAGCGGGGACACTGAAGCTTTCTTT

v_call: TRBV3-1/TRBV3-2
d_call: TRBD2
clone_size: -
j_call: TRBJ2-3
cdr3_aa: CASSQMGLAENTQYF
cdr3_nt: TGTGCCAGCAGCCAAATGGGACTAGCGGAGAATACGCAGTATTTT

v_call: TRBV27
d_call: -
clone_size: -
j_call: TRBJ2-7
cdr3_aa: CANPSRVSADEQYF
cdr3_nt: TGTGCCAACCCTTCCAGGGTTTCTGCGGACGAGCAGTACTTC

v_call: TRBV9
d_call: -
clone_size: -
j_call: TRBJ1-6
cdr3_aa: CASSTGQLYNSPLHF
cdr3_nt: TGTGCCAGCAGCACCGGACAGCTCTATAATTCACCCCTCCACTTT

v_call: TRBV18
d_call: -
clone_size: -
j_call: TRBJ1-1
cdr3_aa: CASSPLTGGTEAFF
cdr3_nt: TGTGCCAGCTCACCCCTCACGGGGGGCACTGAAGCTTTCTTT

v_call: TRBV24-1
d_call: TRBD1
clone_size: -
j_call: TRBJ2-1
cdr3_aa: CATSDLPGTGGNEQFF
cdr3_nt: TGTGCCACCAGTGATTTGCCGGGGACAGGGGGCAATGAGCAGTTCTTC

v_call: TRBV24-1
d_call: -
clone_size: few
j_call: TRBJ1-2
cdr3_aa: CATSVGSYGYTF
cdr3_nt: TGTGCCACCAGTGTTGGCAGCTATGGCTACACCTTC

v_call: TRBV3-1/TRBV3-2
d_call: TRBD1
clone_size: -
j_call: TRBJ1-5
cdr3_aa: CASSQGQGRGQPQHF
cdr3_nt: TGTGCCAGCAGCCAGGGACAGGGGCGAGGGCAGCCCCAGCATTTT

v_call: TRBV4-3
d_call: -
clone_size: -
j_call: TRBJ2-7
cdr3_aa: CASSLGLGDEQYF
cdr3_nt: TGCGCCAGCAGCCTGGGACTCGGGGACGAGCAGTACTTC

v_call: TRBV19
d_call: TRBD2
clone_size: -
j_call: TRBJ2-1
cdr3_aa: CASRRLAGGPNEQFF
cdr3_nt: TGTGCCAGTAGACGATTAGCGGGGGGGCCCAATGAGCAGTTCTTC

v_call: TRBV19
d_call: TRBD1
clone_size: -
j_call: TRBJ1-2
cdr3_aa: CASSNRGRQGYTF
cdr3_nt: TGTGCCAGTAGCAACAGGGGGCGACAAGGCTACACCTTC

v_call: TRBV6-5
d_call: -
clone_size: -
j_call: TRBJ1-1
cdr3_aa: CASSTGQAEAFF
cdr3_nt: TGTGCCAGCAGTACAGGGCAGGCTGAAGCTTTCTTT

v_call: TRBV6-5
d_call: -
clone_size: -
j_call: TRBJ2-3
cdr3_aa: CASSYTEGTDTQYF
cdr3_nt: TGTGCCAGCAGTTACACCGAGGGCACAGATACGCAGTATTTT

v_call: TRBV14
d_call: TRBD2
clone_size: once
j_call: TRBJ2-3
cdr3_aa: CASSQTSGGTDTQYF
cdr3_nt: TGTGCCAGCAGCCAAACTAGCGGGGGCACAGATACGCAGTATTTT

v_call: TRBV2
d_call: TRBD1
clone_size: -
j_call: TRBJ1-5
cdr3_aa: CASSEARQGNQPQHF
cdr3_nt: TGTGCCAGCAGTGAAGCCAGACAGGGGAATCAGCCCCAGCATTTT

v_call: TRBV29-1
d_call: -
clone_size: -
j_call: TRBJ1-2
cdr3_aa: CSGTDSYGYTF
cdr3_nt: TGCAGCGGGACAGACTCCTATGGCTACACCTTC

v_call: TRBV2
d_call: TRBD1
clone_size: -
j_call: TRBJ1-4
cdr3_aa: CASSAQGAREKLFF
cdr3_nt: TGTGCCAGCAGTGCACAGGGGGCAAGGGAAAAACTGTTTTTT

v_call: TRBV7-9
d_call: -
clone_size: -
j_call: TRBJ1-1
cdr3_aa: CASSFSSGGYEAFF
cdr3_nt: TGTGCCAGCAGCTTTTCCAGCGGGGGGTATGAAGCTTTCTTT

v_call: TRBV3-1/TRBV3-2
d_call: TRBD1
clone_size: -
j_call: TRBJ1-1
cdr3_aa: CASSLGLGTGTFF
cdr3_nt: TGTGCCAGCAGCCTTGGGTTGGGGACAGGGACTTTCTTT

v_call: TRBV9
d_call: TRBD2
clone_size: once
j_call: TRBJ2-3
cdr3_aa: CASSVTSGDAIDTQYF
cdr3_nt: TGTGCCAGCAGCGTGACTAGCGGGGATGCTATAGATACGCAGTATTTT

v_call: TRBV2
d_call: -
clone_size: -
j_call: TRBJ1-4
cdr3_aa: CASSTTVNEKLFF
cdr3_nt: TGTGCCAGCAGTACCACGGTTAATGAAAAACTGTTTTTT